This TCR beta chain was sequenced during a study of T cells in Graves' hyperthyroidism and ophthalmopathy. Regions amplified from RNA transcripts were the TCR beta CDR3 regions. The HTBI set primed first-round TCR CDR3 RT-PCR. TCRdb reanalysed the multiplex PCR reads using MiXCR and keeps one entry per CDR3 protein. The profile shows hundreds of thousands of distinct CDR3 sequences, about 15% of them singletons. This CDR3 is 13 amino acids long. V was pared by 5 bases and J by 3 bases, with 4 bases of the junction left unmatched. Germline CDR1 reads SQVTM; CDR2 reads ANQGSEA. The rearrangement links TRBV29-1 to TRBJ2-7, with TRBD1 matching 10 bases. Sequencing was done on a sample of blood. The clonotype comes from a woman under 40 with Graves' hyperthyroidism that later progressed to Graves' ophthalmopathy. The CDR3, as DNA: TGCAGCGTTCTCTGGGACAGGGGCTACGAGCAGTACTTC. It is translated as CSVLWDRGYEQYF.